Given below is one TCR beta chain in context. The data were taken from a study of cytotoxic CD8 clonotypes in ibrutinib-treated CLL. Depth targeted 1 in 200,000 to 1 in 1 million T cells, averaging roughly 9.7x coverage per clonotype. Profiled with immunoSEQ multiplex PCR; TCRdb holds only in-frame clones, not every one. The sample records 110,000 to 150,000 clones, roughly three quarters being singletons. Germline-derived CDR1 and CDR2 are SGHRS and YFSETQ. The CDR3 consists of 15 residues. Trimming removed 4 bases from V and 5 bases from J; junction bases left unmatched: 11. The chain is built from TRBV5-1 and TRBJ1-1; 7 positions agree with TRBD1. The TCR was taken from a human donor with chronic lymphocytic leukemia. The sequencing used PBMCs, collected after 24 months of ibrutinib treatment. CDR3 in DNA: TGCGCCAGCAGCGCCGAAACAGGGGAGGGGACTGAAGCTTTCTTT. Encoded protein: CASSAETGEGTEAFF. The whole variable domain, filled in from reference TRBV5-1 and TRBJ1-1, reads KAGVTQTPRYLIKTRGQQVTLSCSPISGHRSVSWYQQTPGQGLQFLFEYFSETQRNKGNFPGRFSGRQFSNSRSEMNVSTLELGDSALYLCASSAETGEGTEAFFGQGTRLTVV.